In its sample, the clone carrying this T cell receptor beta chain was seen a few times. Its antigen is undetermined. The source of the sample is a study of early T cells in non-severe SARS-CoV-2 infection. Study-wide context: Unsorted whole-blood RNA was sequenced in bulk, leaving chains unpaired. Study-wide findings and caveats: Matching results from VDJdb favored anti-spike CD8 responses, leaving private and CD4 specificities undetected.

Tagging with unique molecular identifiers was applied to individual cDNA molecules. TCRdb itself ran the 5' RACE reads through MiXCR, one entry per CDR3 protein. The sample includes some 56,000 distinct CDR3 sequences, approximately 15% of them seen just once. This CDR3 contains 15 residues. V lost 0 bases and J lost 3; bases outside the gene matches: 4. Per germline, CDR1 GTSNPN and CDR2 SVGIG (reference sequence). The chain uses TRBV30 and TRBJ2-3; 9 positions match TRBD2. The input for sequencing was whole blood, taken at baseline. The TCR comes from an adult who was a healthcare worker with PCR-confirmed SARS-CoV-2 infection or an uninfected control (not recorded which). The CDR3 DNA sequence: TGTGCCTGGAGTGTAACGAGCGGGGGGACAGATACGCAGTATTTT. Translated: CAWSVTSGGTDTQYF.